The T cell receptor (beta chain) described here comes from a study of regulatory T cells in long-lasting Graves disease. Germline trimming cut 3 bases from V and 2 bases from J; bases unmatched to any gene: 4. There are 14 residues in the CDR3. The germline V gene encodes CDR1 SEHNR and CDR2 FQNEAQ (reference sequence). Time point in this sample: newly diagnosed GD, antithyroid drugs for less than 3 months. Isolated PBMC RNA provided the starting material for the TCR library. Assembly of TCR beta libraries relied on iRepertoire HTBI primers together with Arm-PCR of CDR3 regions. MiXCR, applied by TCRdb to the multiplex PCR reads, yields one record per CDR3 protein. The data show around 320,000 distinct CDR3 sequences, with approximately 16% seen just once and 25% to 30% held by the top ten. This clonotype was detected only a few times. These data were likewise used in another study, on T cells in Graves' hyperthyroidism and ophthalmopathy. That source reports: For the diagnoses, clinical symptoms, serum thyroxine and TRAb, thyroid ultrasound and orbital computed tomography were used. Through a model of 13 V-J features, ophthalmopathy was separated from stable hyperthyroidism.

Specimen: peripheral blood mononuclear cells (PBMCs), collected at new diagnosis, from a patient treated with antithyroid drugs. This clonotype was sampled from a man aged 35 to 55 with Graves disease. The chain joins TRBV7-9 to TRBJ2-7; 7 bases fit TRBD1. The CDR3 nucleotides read TGTGCCAGCAGCTTCACAGGGGCTGCCTACGAGCAGTACTTC. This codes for CASSFTGAAYEQYF.